The T cell receptor (beta chain) under discussion was sequenced for a study of blood T cell repertoires in COVID-19. CDR3 size: 13 residues. Germline-derived CDR1 and CDR2 are GTSNPN and SVGIG (reference sequence). This clone was seen a single time. At one of its ends the junction is not consistent with the germline gene, which may arise from a read error. Produced via immunoSEQ multiplex PCR; TCRdb's table is partial and in-frame only. This sample has about 240,000 clones, with 83% found just once. This sequence joins TRBV30 and TRBJ1-1, with 8 bases matching TRBD1. The receptor was isolated from a woman aged 40 to 49 who had been exposed to COVID-19. Source material: PBMCs or T cells enriched from blood (not recorded which). The CDR3 nucleotides read TGTGCCTGGACCGGACAGGGTAACATTGAAGCTTTCTTT. As protein: CAWTGQGNIEAFF.